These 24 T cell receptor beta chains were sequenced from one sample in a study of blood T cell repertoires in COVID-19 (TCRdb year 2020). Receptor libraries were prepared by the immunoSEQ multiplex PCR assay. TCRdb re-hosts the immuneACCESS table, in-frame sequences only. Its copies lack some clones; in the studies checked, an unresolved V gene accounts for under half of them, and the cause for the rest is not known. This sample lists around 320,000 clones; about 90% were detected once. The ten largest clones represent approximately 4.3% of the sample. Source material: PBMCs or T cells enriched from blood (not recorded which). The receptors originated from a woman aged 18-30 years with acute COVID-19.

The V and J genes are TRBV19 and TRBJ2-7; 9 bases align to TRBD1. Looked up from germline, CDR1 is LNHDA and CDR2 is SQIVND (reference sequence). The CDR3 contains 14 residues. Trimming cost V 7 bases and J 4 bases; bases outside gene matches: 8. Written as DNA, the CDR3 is TGTGCCAGTACCTCGGGACAGGGCCCTTACGAGCAGTACTTC. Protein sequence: CASTSGQGPYEQYF.

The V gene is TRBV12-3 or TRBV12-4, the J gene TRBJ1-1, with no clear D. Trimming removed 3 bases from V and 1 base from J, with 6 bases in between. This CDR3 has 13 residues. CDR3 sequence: CASSFSGNTEAFF. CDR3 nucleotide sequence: TGTGCCAGCAGTTTTTCCGGGAACACTGAAGCTTTCTTT.

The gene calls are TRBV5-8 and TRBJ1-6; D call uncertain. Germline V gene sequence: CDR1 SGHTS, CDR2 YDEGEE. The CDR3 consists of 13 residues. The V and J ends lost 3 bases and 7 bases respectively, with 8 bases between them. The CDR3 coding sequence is TGTGCCAGCAGCTCTGACGGGAATTCACCCCTCCACTTT. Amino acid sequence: CASSSDGNSPLHF.

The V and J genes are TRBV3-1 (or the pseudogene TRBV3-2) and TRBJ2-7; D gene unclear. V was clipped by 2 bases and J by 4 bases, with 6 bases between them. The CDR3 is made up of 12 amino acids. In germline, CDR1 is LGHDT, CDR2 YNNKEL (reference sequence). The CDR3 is CASSQQSYEQYF. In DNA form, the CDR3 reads TGTGCCAGCAGCCAACAGTCTTACGAGCAGTACTTC.

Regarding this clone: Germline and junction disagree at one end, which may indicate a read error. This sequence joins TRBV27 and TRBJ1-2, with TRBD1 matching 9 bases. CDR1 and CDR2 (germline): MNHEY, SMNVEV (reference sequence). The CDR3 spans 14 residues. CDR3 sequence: CASGLTGGSYGYTF. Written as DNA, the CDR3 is TGTGCCAGCGGTTTGACAGGGGGAAGTTATGGCTACACCTTC.

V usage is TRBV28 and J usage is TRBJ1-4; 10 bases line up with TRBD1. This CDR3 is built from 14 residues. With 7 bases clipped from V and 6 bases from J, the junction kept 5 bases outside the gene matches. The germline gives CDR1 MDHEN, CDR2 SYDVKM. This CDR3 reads CASNQGQGHEKLFF. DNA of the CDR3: TGTGCCAGCAACCAGGGACAGGGGCATGAAAAACTGTTTTTT.

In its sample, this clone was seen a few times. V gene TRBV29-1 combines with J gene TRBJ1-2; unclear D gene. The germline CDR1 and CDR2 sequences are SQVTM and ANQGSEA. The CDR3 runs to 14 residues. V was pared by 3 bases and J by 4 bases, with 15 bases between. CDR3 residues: CSVEPESRGYGYTF. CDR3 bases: TGCAGCGTTGAGCCGGAGTCTCGAGGCTATGGCTACACCTTC.

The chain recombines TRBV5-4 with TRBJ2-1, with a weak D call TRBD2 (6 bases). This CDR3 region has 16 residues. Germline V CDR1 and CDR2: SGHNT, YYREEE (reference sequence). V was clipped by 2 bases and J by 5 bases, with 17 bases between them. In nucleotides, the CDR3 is TGTGCCAGCAGCTTCAGTAGCGGACTATATAACAATGAGCAGTTCTTC. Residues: CASSFSSGLYNNEQFF. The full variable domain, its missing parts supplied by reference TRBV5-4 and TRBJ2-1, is ETGVTQSPTHLIKTRGQQVTLRCSSQSGHNTVSWYQQALGQGPQFIFQYYREEENGRGNFPPRFSGLQFPNYSSELNVNALELDDSALYLCASSFSSGLYNNEQFFGPGTRLTVL.

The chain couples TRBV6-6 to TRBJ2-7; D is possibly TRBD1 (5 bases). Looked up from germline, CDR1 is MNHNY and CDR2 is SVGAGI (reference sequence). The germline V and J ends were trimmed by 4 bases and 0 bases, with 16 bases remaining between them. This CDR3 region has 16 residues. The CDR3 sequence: CASSSLGRANSYEQYF. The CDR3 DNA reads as TGTGCCAGCAGTTCCCTGGGCAGGGCAAACTCCTACGAGCAGTACTTC.

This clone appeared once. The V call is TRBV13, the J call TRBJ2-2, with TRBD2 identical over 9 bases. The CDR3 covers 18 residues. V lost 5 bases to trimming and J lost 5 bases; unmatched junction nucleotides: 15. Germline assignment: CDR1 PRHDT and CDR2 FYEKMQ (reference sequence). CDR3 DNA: TGTGCCAGCAGCCCGGAGGGTTCGGGCGGGAGGGCGACCGGGGAGCTGTTTTTT. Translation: CASSPEGSGGRATGELFF.

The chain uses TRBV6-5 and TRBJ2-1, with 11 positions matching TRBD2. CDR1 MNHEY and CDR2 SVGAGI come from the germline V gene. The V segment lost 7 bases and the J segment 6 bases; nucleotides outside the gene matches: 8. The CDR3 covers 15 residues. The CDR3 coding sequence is TGTGCCAGCAACCAACTAGCGGGAGCGGGCAATGAGCAGTTCTTC. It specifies CASNQLAGAGNEQFF.

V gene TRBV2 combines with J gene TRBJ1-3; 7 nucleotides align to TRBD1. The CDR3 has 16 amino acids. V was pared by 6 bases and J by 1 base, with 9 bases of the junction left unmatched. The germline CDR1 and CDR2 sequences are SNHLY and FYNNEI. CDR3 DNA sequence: TGTGCCAGCAGAGCGACCCGGGACAGATCTGGAAACACCATATATTTT. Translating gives CASRATRDRSGNTIYF.

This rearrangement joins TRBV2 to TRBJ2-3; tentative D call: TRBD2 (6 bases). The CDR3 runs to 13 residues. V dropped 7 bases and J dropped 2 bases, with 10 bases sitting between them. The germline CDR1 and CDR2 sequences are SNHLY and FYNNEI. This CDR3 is CASISGPTDTQYF. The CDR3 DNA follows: TGTGCCAGCATTAGCGGCCCCACAGATACGCAGTATTTT.

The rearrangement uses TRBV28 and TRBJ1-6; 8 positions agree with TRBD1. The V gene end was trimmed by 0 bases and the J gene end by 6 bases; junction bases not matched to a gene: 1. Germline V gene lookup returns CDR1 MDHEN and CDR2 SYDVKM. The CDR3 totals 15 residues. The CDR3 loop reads CASSLWDRANSPLHF. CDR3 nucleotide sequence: TGTGCCAGCAGTTTATGGGACAGGGCTAATTCACCCCTCCACTTT.

CDR3 amino acids: CAIGGQGSGANVLTF. CDR3 DNA sequence: TGTGCCATCGGAGGACAGGGTTCGGGGGCCAACGTCCTGACTTTC. The chain links TRBV28 to TRBJ2-6, with 8 bases fitting TRBD1. This CDR3 contains 15 residues. Unmatched junction bases numbered 9, after V lost 10 bases and J lost 4 bases. CDR1 is MDHEN and CDR2 is SYDVKM in the germline V gene.

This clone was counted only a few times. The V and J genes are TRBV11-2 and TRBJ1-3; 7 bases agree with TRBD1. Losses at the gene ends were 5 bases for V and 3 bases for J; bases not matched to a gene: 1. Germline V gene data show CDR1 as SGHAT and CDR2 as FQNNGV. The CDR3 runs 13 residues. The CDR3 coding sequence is TGTGCCAGCAGCGGACAGGTTGGAAACACCATATATTTT. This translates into CASSGQVGNTIYF.

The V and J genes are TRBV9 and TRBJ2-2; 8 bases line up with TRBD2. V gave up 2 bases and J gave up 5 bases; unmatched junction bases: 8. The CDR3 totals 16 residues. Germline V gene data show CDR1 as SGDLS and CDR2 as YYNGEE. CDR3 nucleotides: TGTGCCAGCAGCGTTAAAGCGGGAGTAGGTACCGGGGAGCTGTTTTTT. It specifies CASSVKAGVGTGELFF.

The CDR3 nucleotides read TGTGCCAGCAGTCACCGACAGGGGCGAGCTAACTATGGCTACACCTTC. Translating gives CASSHRQGRANYGYTF. The gene calls are TRBV27 and TRBJ1-2; 8 positions match TRBD1. This CDR3 region has 16 residues. J was trimmed by 0 bases and V by 5 bases; bases with no gene match: 8. Germline-derived CDR1 and CDR2 are MNHEY and SMNVEV (reference sequence).

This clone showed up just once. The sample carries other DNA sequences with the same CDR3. The CDR3 DNA follows: TGCAGCGTTGGACAGCCGAACACTGAAGCTTTCTTT. Translation gives CSVGQPNTEAFF. J is TRBJ1-1 and V is TRBV29-1, with TRBD1 as a possible D gene (5 bases). CDR3 length equals 12 residues. The V and J ends lost 4 bases and 1 base respectively, with 7 bases between them. Germline-derived CDR1 and CDR2 are SQVTM and ANQGSEA.

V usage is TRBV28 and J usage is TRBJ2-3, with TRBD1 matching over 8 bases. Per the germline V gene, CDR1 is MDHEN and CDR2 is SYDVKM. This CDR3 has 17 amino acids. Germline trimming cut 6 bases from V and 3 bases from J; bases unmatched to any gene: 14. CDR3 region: CASRPKDRAEATDTQYF. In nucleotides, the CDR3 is TGTGCCAGCAGGCCTAAGGACAGGGCAGAAGCGACAGATACGCAGTATTTT.

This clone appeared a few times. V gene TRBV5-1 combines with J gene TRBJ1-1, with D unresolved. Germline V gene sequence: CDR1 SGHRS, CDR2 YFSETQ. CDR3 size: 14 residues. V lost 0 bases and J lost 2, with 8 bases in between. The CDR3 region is CASSLGPGNTEAFF. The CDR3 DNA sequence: TGCGCCAGCAGCTTGGGCCCGGGAAACACTGAAGCTTTCTTT.

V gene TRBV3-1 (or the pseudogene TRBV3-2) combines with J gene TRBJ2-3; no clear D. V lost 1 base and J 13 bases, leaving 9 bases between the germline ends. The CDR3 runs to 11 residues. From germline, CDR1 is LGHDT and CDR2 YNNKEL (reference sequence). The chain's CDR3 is CASSQGGVEYF. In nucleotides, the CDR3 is TGTGCCAGCAGCCAAGGAGGTGTGGAGTATTTT.

In DNA form, the CDR3 reads TGTGCCAGCAGAGAACGACAGGGGGGAAACACTGAAGCTTTCTTT. Translating it yields CASRERQGGNTEAFF. The chain is built from TRBV2 and TRBJ1-1; 9 nucleotides agree with TRBD1. This CDR3 is built from 15 residues. J gave up 2 bases and V 6 bases, and 7 bases lay outside the gene matches. Germline CDR1 and CDR2: SNHLY and FYNNEI.

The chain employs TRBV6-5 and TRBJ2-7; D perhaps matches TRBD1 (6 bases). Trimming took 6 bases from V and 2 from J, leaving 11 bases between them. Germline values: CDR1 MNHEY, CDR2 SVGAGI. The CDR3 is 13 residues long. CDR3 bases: TGTGCCAGCAGGGCCGGGACACCCTACGAGCAGTACTTC. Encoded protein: CASRAGTPYEQYF.